This is a list of T cell receptor beta chains from one sample in a study of human T cells and chemical hapten exposure. TCRdb re-called the RACE reads with MiXCR, one entry per CDR3 protein. The data hold about 160,000 distinct CDR3 sequences, with 25% to 35% observed a single time. The sample in question was whole blood, obtained in connection with sensitization to the hapten diphenylcyclopropenone (DPC). The source of these receptors is a woman under 30 with alopecia areata. Some clones in this sample may be carry-over from other donors' samples. The CDR3 runs from the conserved cysteine through the conserved F or W. Fields, in order: V gene, clone size, CDR3 length, J gene, D gene, CDR3 protein, CDR3 DNA. The D gene is left open where the match is weak. The listing skips clone size in some rows; elsewhere it reads once, few, many or a size class.

v_gene: TRBV20-1
abundance: .
len: 15
j_gene: TRBJ2-3
d_gene: .
CDR3aa: CSARLPLQSTDTQYF
CDR3nt: TGCAGTGCTAGACTTCCCCTTCAAAGCACAGATACGCAGTATTTT

v_gene: TRBV20-1
abundance: .
len: 11
j_gene: TRBJ1-2
d_gene: .
CDR3aa: CSAIDAYGYTF
CDR3nt: TGCAGTGCTATCGATGCCTATGGCTACACCTTC

v_gene: TRBV10-3
abundance: .
len: 12
j_gene: TRBJ2-1
d_gene: TRBD2
CDR3aa: CAIAGTSVEQFF
CDR3nt: TGTGCCATCGCCGGGACTAGTGTTGAGCAGTTCTTC

v_gene: TRBV29-1
abundance: .
len: 13
j_gene: TRBJ1-2
d_gene: .
CDR3aa: CSVEDSVLYGYTF
CDR3nt: TGCAGCGTTGAAGATTCGGTCCTCTATGGCTACACCTTC

v_gene: TRBV6-2/TRBV6-3
abundance: few
len: 16
j_gene: TRBJ2-2
d_gene: .
CDR3aa: CASSYPRSGDTGELFF
CDR3nt: TGTGCCAGCAGTTACCCCCGGTCGGGGGACACCGGGGAGCTGTTTTTT

v_gene: TRBV6-6
abundance: few
len: 15
j_gene: TRBJ2-1
d_gene: TRBD2
CDR3aa: CASSFSGRAIPEQFF
CDR3nt: TGTGCCAGCAGTTTTAGCGGGAGGGCCATTCCTGAGCAGTTCTTC

v_gene: TRBV18
abundance: .
len: 13
j_gene: TRBJ2-7
d_gene: .
CDR3aa: CASSPASSYEQYF
CDR3nt: TGTGCCAGCTCCCCCGCCAGCTCCTACGAGCAGTACTTC

v_gene: TRBV29-1
abundance: many
len: 14
j_gene: TRBJ2-3
d_gene: .
CDR3aa: CSAPGLLITDTQYF
CDR3nt: TGCAGCGCCCCGGGGTTGCTTATCACAGATACGCAGTATTTT

v_gene: TRBV9
abundance: few
len: 14
j_gene: TRBJ2-7
d_gene: .
CDR3aa: CASSPRESPNEQYF
CDR3nt: TGTGCCAGCAGCCCCCGAGAGTCCCCGAACGAGCAGTACTTC

v_gene: TRBV5-5
abundance: .
len: 16
j_gene: TRBJ2-6
d_gene: .
CDR3aa: CASSLSTGTGANVLTF
CDR3nt: TGTGCCAGCAGCTTATCCACAGGGACCGGGGCCAACGTCCTGACTTTC

v_gene: TRBV6-6
abundance: .
len: 12
j_gene: TRBJ2-1
d_gene: TRBD1
CDR3aa: CASSYDRAGQFF
CDR3nt: TGTGCCAGCAGTTACGACAGGGCTGGGCAGTTCTTC

v_gene: TRBV29-1
abundance: few
len: 16
j_gene: TRBJ2-2
d_gene: .
CDR3aa: CSVYHGTRGDTGELFF
CDR3nt: TGCAGCGTGTACCATGGGACACGCGGGGACACCGGGGAGCTGTTTTTT

v_gene: TRBV6-5
abundance: few
len: 15
j_gene: TRBJ1-3
d_gene: TRBD1
CDR3aa: CASSYSTGTGNTIYF
CDR3nt: TGTGCCAGCAGTTACTCGACAGGGACTGGAAACACCATATATTTT

v_gene: TRBV7-2
abundance: few
len: 14
j_gene: TRBJ2-1
d_gene: .
CDR3aa: CASSLEWGRDEQFF
CDR3nt: TGTGCCAGCAGCTTGGAGTGGGGACGAGATGAGCAGTTCTTC

v_gene: TRBV4-1
abundance: .
len: 16
j_gene: TRBJ2-2
d_gene: .
CDR3aa: CASSQVTDNVPGELFF
CDR3nt: TGCGCCAGCAGCCAAGTGACGGACAATGTGCCCGGGGAGCTGTTTTTT

v_gene: TRBV4-1
abundance: .
len: 15
j_gene: TRBJ1-5
d_gene: TRBD1
CDR3aa: CASSQDRGRAQPQHF
CDR3nt: TGCGCCAGCAGCCAGGACAGGGGAAGGGCTCAGCCCCAGCATTTT